The clone carrying this T cell receptor beta chain has more than one count but fewer than ten. In Seattle, patients joined the study during active infection and were tracked longitudinally. The sample belongs to a study of blood T cell repertoires in COVID-19. Study overall: Samples taken during acute and convalescent COVID-19 were collected in the United States, Italy and Spain. PBMCs, B-cell-depleted T cells, or T cells were the source of the cDNA or gDNA that made up the material.

The CDR3 sequence is 15 residues long. The germline V and J ends were trimmed by 6 bases and 1 base, with 14 bases remaining between them. The germline CDR1 and CDR2 sequences are MNHEY and SMNVEV (reference sequence). As handled by the study authors: Reference gene primer amplification in the assay estimated nucleated cell counts. The protocol was immunoSEQ multiplex PCR, while the TCRdb copy is restricted to in-frame clones and leaves out a portion. V, J and clone size were drawn from that table, and D and trimming were deduced from the DNA. The table lists a few hundred thousand clones, 85% to 90% of them singletons.

The sample consisted of peripheral blood. The chain recombines TRBV27 with TRBJ2-3, with TRBD2 as a possible D gene (6 bases). The clonotype originates from a woman aged 50 to 60 with COVID-19, enrolled during active disease. The chain's CDR3 is CASSRGVGGTDTQYF. DNA for the CDR3: TGTGCCAGCAGCCGCGGGGTTGGGGGCACAGATACGCAGTATTTT.